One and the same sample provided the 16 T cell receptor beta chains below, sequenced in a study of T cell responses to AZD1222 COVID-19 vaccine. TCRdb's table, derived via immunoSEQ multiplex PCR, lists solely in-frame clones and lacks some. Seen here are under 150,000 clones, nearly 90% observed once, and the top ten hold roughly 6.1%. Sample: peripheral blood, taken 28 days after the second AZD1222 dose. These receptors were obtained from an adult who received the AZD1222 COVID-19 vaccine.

CDR3 bases: TGTGCCAGCACCCTCCCCGGCTCGGAGACCCAGTACTTC. Translated, it gives CASTLPGSETQYF. The chain links TRBV5-4 to TRBJ2-5; no firm D call. This CDR3 spans 13 amino acids. CDR1 SGHNT and CDR2 YYREEE come from the germline V gene (reference sequence). Between the trimmed V and J ends, which lost 6 bases and 5 bases, there was a span of 14 bases. Full variable domain (outside the CDR3, taken from reference TRBV5-4 and TRBJ2-5): ETGVTQSPTHLIKTRGQQVTLRCSSQSGHNTVSWYQQALGQGPQFIFQYYREEENGRGNFPPRFSGLQFPNYSSELNVNALELDDSALYLCASTLPGSETQYFGPGTRLLVL.

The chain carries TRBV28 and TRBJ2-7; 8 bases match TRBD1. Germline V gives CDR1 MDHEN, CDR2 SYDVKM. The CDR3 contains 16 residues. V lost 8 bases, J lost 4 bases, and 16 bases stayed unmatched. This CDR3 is CASSHTRGTGSYEQYF. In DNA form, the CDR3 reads TGTGCCAGCTCACACACCCGCGGGACAGGCTCATACGAGCAGTACTTC.

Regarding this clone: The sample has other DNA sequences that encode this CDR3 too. CDR3: CASSLREKLFF. The CDR3 DNA is TGTGCCAGCAGTTTACGAGAAAAACTGTTTTTT. The J gene is TRBJ1-4, the V gene TRBV28; D gene unclear. CDR3 size: 11 residues. Trimming took 2 bases from V and 8 from J, leaving 3 bases between them. Germline CDR1 and CDR2: MDHEN and SYDVKM.

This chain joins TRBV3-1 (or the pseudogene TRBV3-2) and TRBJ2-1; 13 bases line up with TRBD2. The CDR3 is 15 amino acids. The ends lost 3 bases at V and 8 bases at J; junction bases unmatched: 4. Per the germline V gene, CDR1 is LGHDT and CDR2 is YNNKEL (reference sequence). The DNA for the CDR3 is TGTGCCAGCAGCCACCGGACTAGCGGGGGATATGAGCAGTTCTTC. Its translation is CASSHRTSGGYEQFF.

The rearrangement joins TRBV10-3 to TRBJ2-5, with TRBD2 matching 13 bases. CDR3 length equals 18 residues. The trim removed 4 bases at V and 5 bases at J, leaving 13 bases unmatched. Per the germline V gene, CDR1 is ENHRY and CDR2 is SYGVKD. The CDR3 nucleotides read TGTGCCATCAGTGGGGAGACTAGCGGGAGGCCGAGTATGGAGACCCAGTACTTC. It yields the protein CAISGETSGRPSMETQYF.

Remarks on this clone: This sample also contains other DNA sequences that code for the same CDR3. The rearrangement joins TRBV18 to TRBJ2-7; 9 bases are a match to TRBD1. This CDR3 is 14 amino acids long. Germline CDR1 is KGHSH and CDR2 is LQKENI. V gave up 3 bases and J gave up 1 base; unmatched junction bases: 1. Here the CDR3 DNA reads TGTGCCAGCTCACCCGGGACAGGGTCCTACGAGCAGTACTTC. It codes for CASSPGTGSYEQYF. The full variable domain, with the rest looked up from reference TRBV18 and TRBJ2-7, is NAGVMQNPRHLVRRRGQEARLRCSPMKGHSHVYWYRQLPEEGLKFMVYLQKENIIDESGMPKERFSAEFPKEGPSILRIQQVVRGDSAAYFCASSPGTGSYEQYFGPGTRLTVT.

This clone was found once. The CDR3 sequence: CASSHLGLAAYNEQFF. In nucleotides, the CDR3 is TGTGCCAGCAGCCACTTAGGACTAGCGGCATACAATGAGCAGTTCTTC. The chain combines TRBV14 with TRBJ2-1; 10 bases map to TRBD2. The junction had 6 bases not matched to a gene; V was cut back by 3 bases and J by 4 bases. The CDR3 spans 16 residues. Per the germline V gene, CDR1 is SGHDN and CDR2 is FVKESK. The entire variable domain, with the rest obtained from reference TRBV14 and TRBJ2-1, is as follows: EAGVTQFPSHSVIEKGQTVTLRCDPISGHDNLYWYRRVMGKEIKFLLHFVKESKQDESGMPNNRFLAERTGGTYSTLKVQPAELEDSGVYFCASSHLGLAAYNEQFFGPGTRLTVL.

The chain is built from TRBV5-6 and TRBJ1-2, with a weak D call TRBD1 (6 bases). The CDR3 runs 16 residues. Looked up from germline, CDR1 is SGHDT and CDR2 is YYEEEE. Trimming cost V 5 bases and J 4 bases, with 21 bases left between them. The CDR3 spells CASRTGQRPNFYGYTF. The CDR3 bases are TGTGCCAGCAGAACCGGACAGCGCCCGAATTTCTATGGCTACACCTTC.

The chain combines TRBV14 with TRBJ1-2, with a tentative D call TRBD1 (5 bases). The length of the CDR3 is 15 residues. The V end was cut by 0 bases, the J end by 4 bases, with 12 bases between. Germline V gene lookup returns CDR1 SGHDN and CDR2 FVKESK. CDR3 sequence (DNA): TGTGCCAGCAGCCAAGATTTGGGGGGGTTCTATGGCTACACCTTC. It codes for CASSQDLGGFYGYTF.

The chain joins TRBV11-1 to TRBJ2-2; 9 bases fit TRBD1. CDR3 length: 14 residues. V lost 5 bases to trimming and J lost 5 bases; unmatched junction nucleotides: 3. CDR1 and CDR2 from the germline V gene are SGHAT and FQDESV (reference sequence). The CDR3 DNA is TGTGCCAGCAGCGAACAGGGGGCGACCGGGGAGCTGTTTTTT. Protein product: CASSEQGATGELFF.

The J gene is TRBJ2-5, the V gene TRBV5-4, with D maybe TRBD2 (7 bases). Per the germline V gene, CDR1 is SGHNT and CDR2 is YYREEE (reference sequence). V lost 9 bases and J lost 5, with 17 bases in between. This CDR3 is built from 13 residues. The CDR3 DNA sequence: TGTGCCACCTCTAGCCGGGGGGCTGAGACCCAGTACTTC. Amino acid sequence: CATSSRGAETQYF.

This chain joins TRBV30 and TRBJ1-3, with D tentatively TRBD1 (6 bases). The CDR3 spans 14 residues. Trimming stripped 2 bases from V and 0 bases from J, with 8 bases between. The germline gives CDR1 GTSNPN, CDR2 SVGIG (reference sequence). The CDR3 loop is CAWSSGDSGNTIYF. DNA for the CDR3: TGTGCCTGGAGTTCAGGGGACTCTGGAAACACCATATATTTT.

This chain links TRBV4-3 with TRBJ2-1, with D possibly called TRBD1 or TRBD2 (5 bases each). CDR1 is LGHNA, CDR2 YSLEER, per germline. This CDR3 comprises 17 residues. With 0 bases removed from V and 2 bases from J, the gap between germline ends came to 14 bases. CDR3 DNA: TGCGCCAGCAGCCAAGACCGTATGCAGGGACCCTACAATGAGCAGTTCTTC. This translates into CASSQDRMQGPYNEQFF.

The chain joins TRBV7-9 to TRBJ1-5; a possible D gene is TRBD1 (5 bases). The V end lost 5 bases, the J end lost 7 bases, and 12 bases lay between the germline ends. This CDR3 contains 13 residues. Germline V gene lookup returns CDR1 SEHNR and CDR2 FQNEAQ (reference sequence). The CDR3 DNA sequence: TGTGCCAGCAGCACCACGGGGGAGCAGCCCCAGCATTTT. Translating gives CASSTTGEQPQHF.

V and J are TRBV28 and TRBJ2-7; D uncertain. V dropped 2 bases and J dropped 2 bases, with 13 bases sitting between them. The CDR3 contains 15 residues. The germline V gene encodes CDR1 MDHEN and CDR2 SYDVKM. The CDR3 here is CASSLGFPRTYEQYF. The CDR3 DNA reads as TGTGCCAGCAGTTTAGGGTTTCCCAGAACCTACGAGCAGTACTTC.

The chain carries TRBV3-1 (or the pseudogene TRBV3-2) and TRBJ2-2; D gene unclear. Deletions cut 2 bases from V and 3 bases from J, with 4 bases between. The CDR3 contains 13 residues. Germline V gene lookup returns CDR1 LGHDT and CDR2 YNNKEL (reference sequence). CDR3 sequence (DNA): TGTGCCAGCAGCCAAATAGACACCGGGGAGCTGTTTTTT. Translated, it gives CASSQIDTGELFF.